Listed here are 10 T cell receptor beta chains from one sample, sequenced in a study of molecular identifiers for immune sequencing clone quantification. Each CDR3 protein gets one entry after TCRdb re-called the PCR reads with MiXCR. This sample has over 600,000 distinct CDR3 sequences, with about 20% found just once. Sequencing input: naive CD8+ T cells from blood, with Jurkat cell RNA spiked in. Stated subset: FACS-sorted CD8+CD4-CCR7+CD45RA+ naive T cells. Receptors originate from a human donor in good health. Some libraries in this study had Jurkat cell RNA spiked in.

The sample holds a few counts of this clonotype. The chain links TRBV3-1 to TRBJ1-2; D is undetermined. The germline V gene has CDR1 LGHDT and CDR2 YNNKEL (reference sequence). The CDR3 consists of 16 residues. The germline V and J ends were trimmed by 0 bases and 0 bases, with 11 bases remaining between them. CDR3: CASSQDLLPSNYGYTF. The CDR3 DNA sequence: TGTGCCAGCAGCCAAGATCTCCTGCCTTCTAACTATGGCTACACCTTC.

This clonotype was found many times. The V gene is TRBV7-9, the J gene TRBJ2-3; 11 nucleotides line up with TRBD2. With 2 bases clipped from V and 3 bases from J, the junction kept 10 bases outside the gene matches. The germline V gene encodes CDR1 SEHNR and CDR2 FQNEAQ (reference sequence). The CDR3 runs 18 residues. CDR3 sequence reads: CASSLFPTSGATTDTQYF. The CDR3, as DNA: TGTGCCAGCAGCTTATTCCCGACTAGCGGGGCAACGACAGATACGCAGTATTTT. Drawing the rest from reference TRBV7-9 and TRBJ2-3, the complete variable domain is DTGVSQNPRHKITKRGQNVTFRCDPISEHNRLYWYRQTLGQGPEFLTYFQNEAQLEKSRLLSDRFSAERPKGSFSTLEIQRTEQGDSAMYLCASSLFPTSGATTDTQYFGPGTRLTVL.

For this clonotype: This may come from a read error, since a much larger clone is one base off. The chain uses TRBV13 and TRBJ1-1; D perhaps matches TRBD1 (6 bases). The length of the CDR3 is 13 residues. Looked up from germline, CDR1 is PRHDT and CDR2 is FYEKMQ (reference sequence). For the CDR3, the DNA is TGTGCCAGCAGCTTACGGTTACAGGGTGAAGCTTCCTTT. The encoded protein is CASSLRLQGEASF.

A note on this clonotype: A read error may explain this, as a much larger clone is one base away. This sequence joins TRBV29-1 and TRBJ1-1, with TRBD1 matching over 8 bases. Germline values: CDR1 SQVTM, CDR2 ANQGSEA. The CDR3 has 13 amino acids. V shed 6 bases, J shed 6 bases, and the junction held 9 bases outside the gene matches. CDR3 protein: CSVEDRVYAEAFF. CDR3 sequence (DNA): TGCAGCGTAGAGGACAGGGTCTACGCTGAAGCTTTCTTT. The entire variable domain, with the rest obtained from reference TRBV29-1 and TRBJ1-1, is as follows: SAVISQKPSRDICQRGTSLTIQCQVDSQVTMMFWYRQQPGQSLTLIATANQGSEATYESGFVIDKFPISRPNLTFSTLTVSNMSPEDSSIYLCSVEDRVYAEAFFGQGTRLTVV.

Ten or more counts support this clonotype. This chain joins TRBV20-1 and TRBJ2-7; D may be TRBD1 (6 bases). V was clipped by 0 bases and J by 2 bases, with 17 bases between them. The CDR3 is 16 amino acids. Germline CDR1 DFQATT, CDR2 SNEGSKA (reference sequence). The DNA for the CDR3 is TGCAGTGCTAGAGATCAGATGGGCAGGGGCCCCTACGAGCAGTACTTC. It encodes CSARDQMGRGPYEQYF.

The genes are TRBV12-3 or TRBV12-4 and TRBJ1-3; TRBD1 matches 11 bases. The J segment lost 3 bases and the V segment lost 6 bases, leaving 10 bases of the junction unmatched. The CDR3 loop spans 17 amino acids. CDR3 DNA sequence: TGTGCCAGCAGGGCCCTGGACAGGGGGCCTAGTGGAAACACCATATATTTT. This sequence encodes CASRALDRGPSGNTIYF.

In this sample, this clonotype turned up many times. The chain employs TRBV7-9 and TRBJ2-7, with a possible D match to TRBD2 (6 bases). This CDR3 region has 16 residues. Germline CDR1 is SEHNR and CDR2 is FQNEAQ (reference sequence). V gave up 1 base and J gave up 3 bases, with 16 bases separating them. The CDR3: CASSLETGSRDYEQYF. Here the CDR3 DNA reads TGTGCCAGCAGCTTAGAGACCGGGAGCAGAGACTACGAGCAGTACTTC.

As for this clonotype: With a much larger clone just one base away, this may be a read error. J is TRBJ1-2 and V is TRBV25-1, with D possibly matching TRBD1 (5 bases). Trimming took off 5 bases at V and 1 base at J, with 20 bases between the two ends. This CDR3 region has 17 residues. CDR1 is MGHDK and CDR2 is SYGVNS in the germline V gene. CDR3 in DNA: TGTGCCAGCAGTTGCTGGAGTTACCGGACAAATAACTATGGCTACACCTTC. Amino acids: CASSCWSYRTNNYGYTF.

The sample holds many counts of this clonotype. V usage is TRBV28 and J usage is TRBJ2-5; no firm D call. The germline gives CDR1 MDHEN, CDR2 SYDVKM. V was pared by 4 bases and J by 5 bases, with 8 bases between. The CDR3 runs to 12 residues. CDR3 DNA: TGTGCCAGCAGTTCCCCCCCCGAGACCCAGTACTTC. Encoded protein: CASSSPPETQYF.

The sample holds many counts of this clonotype. The V call is TRBV14, the J call TRBJ2-5, with D unclear. CDR1 is SGHDN and CDR2 is FVKESK in the germline V gene. The CDR3 is 13 amino acids. Deletions cut 4 bases from V and 1 base from J, with 7 bases between. In DNA, the CDR3 is TGTGCCAGCAGCCCCCAGAGCCAAGAGACCCAGTACTTC. Its protein is CASSPQSQETQYF. Variable domain in full (rest from reference TRBV14 and TRBJ2-5): EAGVTQFPSHSVIEKGQTVTLRCDPISGHDNLYWYRRVMGKEIKFLLHFVKESKQDESGMPNNRFLAERTGGTYSTLKVQPAELEDSGVYFCASSPQSQETQYFGPGTRLLVL.